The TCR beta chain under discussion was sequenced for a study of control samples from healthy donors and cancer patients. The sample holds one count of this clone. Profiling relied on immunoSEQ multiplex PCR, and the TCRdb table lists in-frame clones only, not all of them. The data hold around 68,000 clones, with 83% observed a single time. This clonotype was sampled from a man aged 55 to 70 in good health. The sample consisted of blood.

The CDR3: CASTGGQAGNNEQFF. In nucleotides, the CDR3 is TGTGCCAGTACGGGTGGCCAGGCGGGGAACAATGAGCAGTTCTTC. This chain uses TRBV19 with TRBJ2-1; TRBD2 might be the D (6 bases). The germline V and J ends were trimmed by 7 bases and 5 bases, with 18 bases remaining between them. The CDR3 spans 15 residues. CDR1 and CDR2 from the germline V gene are LNHDA and SQIVND (reference sequence).